This section outlines one T cell receptor beta chain sequence together with its context. Its antigen is unknown. Base qualities are not provided; no much larger clone lies one nucleotide away. Participants were included only if at least one PBMC sample before ART initiation and at least two post-ART samples were available. Every participant with HIV received treatment in the United States of America. Before DNA extraction, cryopreserved samples of roughly 0.9-11 million PBMC were thawed and then washed. At the time of the earliest PBMC sample, participants with HIV were aged between 23 and 54 years. Each participant contributed PBMC samples from 1-4 timepoints before ART initiation and 2-8 timepoints after ART initiation, with a median of 7 samples. For every participant, serial HIV viral load, CD4+ T-cell count, ART history and demographic data were obtained. Genomic DNA was extracted from unsorted PBMC with a Qiagen kit on a QIAcube, with processing performed in batches of 12 samples.

This sample is drawn from a study of long-term antiretroviral therapy in people with HIV (dated by TCRdb to about 2022). Regarding the study in general: The earliest samples were collected roughly a decade before the 2015 WHO recommendation for immediate ART, at a time when ART was usually postponed until CD4 counts fell. Whether ART initiation and durable HIV suppression were associated with changes in peripheral blood TRB repertoire composition and diversity was tested in a retrospective serial study. The cohort contributed about 200 cryopreserved PBMC samples from fewer than 35 adults with confirmed HIV infection, collected serially over a mean of about 6 years (range 1-12). Of the approximately 28 participants with HIV, ten to eleven were female. Test extractions of a monoclonal T-cell line alongside about 35 polyclonal samples showed no cross-contamination during QIAcube processing. The research as a whole found: Starting ART was linked to a significant rise in TRB diversity, yet even with long-term ART the diversity remained significantly lower than in transplant donor controls. Inferences about post-ART repertoire changes were limited because no data were available on ART adherence, viral resistance or therapy changes. Because pre-ART samples had limited cell numbers, unsorted PBMC were profiled rather than sorted CD4+ and CD8+ T cells. Expanded TRB clones identified before ART initiation dominated the repertoire across all time points, though the dominance fluctuated and decreased in many PLHIV after ART. Compared with controls, HIV repertoires had narrower CDR3 length ranges, and the network structure pointed to an antigen-experienced repertoire that shifted only slightly toward naive after ART. Because PBMC availability was limited, only the TCR beta chain was sequenced, with no alpha chain pairing. The samples span the years 2004 to 2017, and the ART regimens used at that time may not be as effective as current regimens.

The germline V gene yields SGHRS for CDR1 and YFSETQ for CDR2. The CDR3 runs 14 amino acids, cysteine and phenylalanine included. Left in the record is the CDR3 DNA by itself, 42 bases read in frame from the first base. The junction shows trimming of 1 base on V and 4 bases on J, plus 12 bases between the germline ends. The immunoSEQ hsTCRB v3.0 assay was used at survey level resolution for TRB variable region sequencing. TRB sequencing targeted a depth of about 40,000-50,000 T-cell genomes per sample. Pooled TRB libraries were sequenced on an Illumina MiSeq with a v3 150-cycle kit. For the original study's pipeline: Repertoire analysis ran in R within a reproducible Nextflow workflow covering QC, data transformation and analysis. Custom analyses were implemented in LymphoSeq2, an R package for AIRR-Seq data exploration. A few samples yielding fewer than 5000 total TRB sequences were excluded, leaving 188 analyzed HIV repertoires. Among the roughly 190 retained HIV repertoires, 55 to 60 were collected before ART initiation and some 130 were collected after ART initiation. Each repertoire was downsampled to 5000 TRB nucleotide sequences, and summary statistics were averaged across 100 downsampling iterations. The analysis kept only TRB sequences whose CDR3 regions were at least seven amino acids long. Two measures captured diversity: a Shannon entropy-derived clonality score and the Gini coefficient. In the repertoire networks, any two of the top 5000 CDR3 amino acid sequences were linked whenever the two sequences differed by an edit distance of one. For TRB CDR3 amino acid sequences, GLIPH2 was used to predict antigen specificity groups and MHC restriction. To flag known CMV, EBV, HIV or tissue antigen associations, CDR3 amino acid sequences were matched against VDJdb and McPAS-TCR. Pre-ART, post-ART and control groups were compared with Wilcoxon signed-rank tests and Holm-Bonferroni correction. Drawn from immuneACCESS, this table holds only the in-frame rearrangements with V and J called that TCRdb kept. Clones are partly lost; checked studies trace under half to an unresolved V gene and leave the rest unexplained. That table is the source of V, J and clone size, and D and trimming were worked out from the DNA. This sample lists tens of thousands of clones; around 93% were detected once. About 3.4% of the sample rests with the top ten.

The specimen was unsorted PBMCs, collected 5.3 years after starting antiretroviral therapy. The receptor was derived from a man aged 50 to 59 with HIV. The chain is assembled from TRBV5-1 and TRBJ2-7, with the D gene too uncertain to name. The CDR3 protein sequence reads: CASSLMTGDYEQYF. Read as DNA, the sequence is TGCGCCAGCAGCTTGATGACTGGAGATTACGAGCAGTACTTC.